Following are 2 T cell receptor beta chains from one sample sequenced in a study of OX40 agonist ivuxolimab in advanced cancers. Assay: immunoSEQ multiplex PCR; the TCRdb copy retains only in-frame clones and omits some. The sample shows under 65,000 clones, 85% of them seen only once. Sequenced material: CD4+ or CD8+ T cells sorted from blood, taken in a trial of the OX40 agonist ivuxolimab. These receptors came from an adult with an advanced solid tumor such as melanoma, head and neck, liver or kidney cancer.

The J gene is TRBJ1-1, the V gene TRBV4-1; no firm D call. The V end lost 4 bases, the J end lost 2 bases, and 8 bases lay between the germline ends. Per the germline V gene, CDR1 is MGHRA and CDR2 is YSYEKL. This CDR3 spans 13 amino acids. CDR3 amino acids: CASSPGENTEAFF. The CDR3 coding sequence is TGCGCCAGCAGCCCCGGGGAAAACACTGAAGCTTTCTTT.

V gene TRBV15 combines with J gene TRBJ2-4; 7 bases are shared with TRBD1. This CDR3 is 13 amino acids long. The germline CDR1 and CDR2 sequences are LNHNV and YYDKDF (reference sequence). Trimming at V came to 5 bases and at J to 3 bases, leaving 1 base not matched to a gene. CDR3 loop: CATSGDSKNIQYF. CDR3 nucleotide sequence: TGTGCCACCAGCGGGGACAGCAAAAACATTCAGTACTTC.